The 20 T cell receptor beta chains below all came from one sample that was sequenced in a study of T cell responses to AZD1222 COVID-19 vaccine. Sequencing used immunoSEQ multiplex PCR; TCRdb keeps in-frame clones, though not all of them. The sample consists of roughly 180,000 clones, 87% of them appearing once. This specimen was peripheral blood, taken on day 0 of AZD1222 vaccination. All receptors come from an adult in good health.

This clone was recorded once. J is TRBJ2-7 and V is TRBV19; weak D call: TRBD1 (6 bases). V gave up 4 bases and J gave up 2 bases, with 15 bases separating them. This CDR3 is built from 15 residues. Germline loops: CDR1 LNHDA, CDR2 SQIVND (reference sequence). The CDR3 loop is CASSNTGTNTYEQYF. The DNA for the CDR3 is TGTGCCAGTAGTAATACCGGGACAAACACCTACGAGCAGTACTTC.

The gene calls are TRBV30 and TRBJ1-4; D may be TRBD1 (5 bases). The V end lost 7 bases, the J end lost 3 bases, and 18 bases lay between the germline ends. Germline CDR1 GTSNPN, CDR2 SVGIG (reference sequence). This CDR3 is 15 amino acids long. CDR3 in DNA: TGTGCCTTTGGAAACTGGGGGAGTGCTAATGAAAAACTGTTTTTT. It specifies CAFGNWGSANEKLFF.

The V and J genes are TRBV30 and TRBJ1-5, with D perhaps matching TRBD1 (6 bases). The V end was cut by 5 bases, the J end by 7 bases, with 15 bases between. The CDR3 runs 13 residues. The germline CDR1 and CDR2 sequences are GTSNPN and SVGIG (reference sequence). The CDR3 loop reads CAWGRQGGQPQHF. The CDR3 bases are TGTGCCTGGGGAAGGCAAGGGGGACAGCCCCAGCATTTT.

V and J are TRBV19 and TRBJ2-1; 11 nucleotides align to TRBD2. Per the germline V gene, CDR1 is LNHDA and CDR2 is SQIVND (reference sequence). V was clipped by 3 bases and J by 8 bases; unmatched bases: 3. The CDR3 contains 14 residues. The CDR3 DNA follows: TGTGCCAGTAGTATGACTAGCGGGATCGATGAGCAGTTCTTC. It translates to CASSMTSGIDEQFF.

This rearrangement joins TRBV7-9 to TRBJ1-4; D may be TRBD1 (5 bases). There are 16 residues in the CDR3. Germline assignment: CDR1 SEHNR and CDR2 FQNEAQ (reference sequence). V gave up 4 bases and J gave up 0 bases, with 12 bases separating them. As DNA, the CDR3 is TGTGCCAGCAGCTCAGACAGCGGTACAACTAATGAAAAACTGTTTTTT. This sequence encodes CASSSDSGTTNEKLFF.

The chain employs TRBV19 and TRBJ2-5, with D possibly TRBD1 on 6 matching bases. V lost 10 bases, J lost 5 bases, and 17 bases lay in between. CDR3 length: 13 residues. Germline V gene lookup returns CDR1 LNHDA and CDR2 SQIVND (reference sequence). CDR3 sequence: CATSKTGAETQYF. The CDR3 coding sequence is TGTGCCACCAGCAAGACAGGTGCGGAGACCCAGTACTTC.

This clone appeared a few times. V gene TRBV5-4 combines with J gene TRBJ2-3, with D perhaps TRBD2 (7 bases). Deletions cut 10 bases from V and 6 bases from J, with 15 bases between. Germline V gene data show CDR1 as SGHNT and CDR2 as YYREEE (reference sequence). The CDR3 runs to 12 residues. DNA for the CDR3: TGTGCCCTCGGGGGGCTAGGCGATACGCAGTATTTT. Translation: CALGGLGDTQYF.

This chain connects TRBV27 to TRBJ2-7; 14 bases are a match to TRBD2. Germline V gene lookup returns CDR1 MNHEY and CDR2 SMNVEV (reference sequence). There are 15 residues in the CDR3. V dropped 5 bases and J dropped 5; count of bases not matched to a gene: 5. The CDR3 sequence is CASSEGTSGRNEQYF. For the CDR3, the DNA is TGTGCCAGCAGTGAGGGGACTAGCGGGAGAAACGAGCAGTACTTC.

The chain has TRBV5-4 and TRBJ2-2; D is ambiguous. CDR3 size: 15 residues. Germline V gene sequence: CDR1 SGHNT, CDR2 YYREEE (reference sequence). V was shortened by 4 bases and J by 1 base, with 11 bases between the two germline ends. The CDR3, as DNA: TGTGCCAGCAGCCCCTATTTAGGGAACACCGGGGAGCTGTTTTTT. Amino acids: CASSPYLGNTGELFF.

The rearrangement uses TRBV6-5 and TRBJ2-7; D is undetermined. The CDR3 contains 16 residues. CDR1 MNHEY and CDR2 SVGAGI come from the germline V gene. V dropped 0 bases and J dropped 5 bases, with 17 bases sitting between them. This CDR3 is CASSYSTGTPPHEQYF. The CDR3 DNA is TGTGCCAGCAGTTACTCGACGGGCACCCCCCCGCACGAGCAGTACTTC.

This clone was detected once. The V gene is TRBV5-8, the J gene TRBJ2-7; D is undetermined. Trimming left V 2 bases short and J 4 bases short, with 7 bases between. The germline V gene has CDR1 SGHTS and CDR2 YDEGEE. This CDR3 is built from 12 residues. The CDR3 region has the DNA TGTGCCAGCAGCTTTGGGTGGTACGAGCAGTACTTC. This gives the protein CASSFGWYEQYF.

The chain joins TRBV10-3 to TRBJ2-1, with D unresolved. CDR1 ENHRY and CDR2 SYGVKD come from the germline V gene. The V and J ends lost 2 bases and 3 bases respectively, with 5 bases between them. This CDR3 region has 13 residues. The CDR3 coding sequence is TGTGCCATCAGTGAGAGGGACTACAATGAGCAGTTCTTC. This codes for CAISERDYNEQFF.

CDR3: CASSLGHTGDTEAFF. CDR3 in DNA: TGTGCCAGCAGCTTAGGGCACACAGGGGACACTGAAGCTTTCTTT. The chain has TRBV7-9 and TRBJ1-1, with 7 nucleotides matching TRBD1. From germline, CDR1 is SEHNR and CDR2 FQNEAQ (reference sequence). The CDR3 consists of 15 residues. J gave up 3 bases and V 1 base, and 5 bases lay outside the gene matches. Drawing the rest from reference TRBV7-9 and TRBJ1-1, the complete variable domain is DTGVSQNPRHKITKRGQNVTFRCDPISEHNRLYWYRQTLGQGPEFLTYFQNEAQLEKSRLLSDRFSAERPKGSFSTLEIQRTEQGDSAMYLCASSLGHTGDTEAFFGQGTRLTVV.

V is TRBV28 and J is TRBJ2-7, with a possible D match to TRBD1 (7 bases). This CDR3 has 15 residues. Germline loops: CDR1 MDHEN, CDR2 SYDVKM. V lost 4 bases, J lost 4 bases, and 17 bases lay in between. Here the CDR3 reads CASSSTGRSRYEQYF. The CDR3 bases are TGTGCCAGCAGTTCGACAGGGAGGTCAAGGTACGAGCAGTACTTC.

CDR3 in DNA: TGTGCCAGCAGCGGAATAACCCCCGGACAGGGGAGGTGGGCTTTCTTT. Its protein product is CASSGITPGQGRWAFF. This chain joins TRBV13 and TRBJ1-1; 9 nucleotides line up with TRBD1. J was trimmed by 11 bases and V by 5 bases; bases with no gene match: 18. CDR3 length: 16 amino acids. CDR1 is PRHDT and CDR2 is FYEKMQ in the germline V gene (reference sequence).

This clone was seen once. This rearrangement joins TRBV6-1 to TRBJ2-1; 12 bases are a match to TRBD1. Germline-derived CDR1 and CDR2 are MNHNS and SASEGT. CDR3 length: 16 amino acids. The trim removed 2 bases at V and 6 bases at J, leaving 5 bases unmatched. The CDR3 DNA sequence: TGTGCCAGCAGTGAACCGGGACAGGGGGCTATCAATGAGCAGTTCTTC. Protein: CASSEPGQGAINEQFF.

The chain uses TRBV6-5 and TRBJ1-4; maybe TRBD1 (5 bases). V was clipped by 2 bases and J by 4 bases, with 8 bases between them. The V gene's germline CDR1 is MNHEY and CDR2 SVGAGI. The CDR3 spans 14 residues. For the CDR3, the DNA is TGTGCCAGCAGTTACAGACAGATTAATGAAAAACTGTTTTTT. This translates into CASSYRQINEKLFF.

This clone was picked up a small number of times. The chain is built from TRBV6-5 and TRBJ1-2, with TRBD1 matching over 11 bases. The junction had 5 bases not matched to a gene; V was cut back by 6 bases and J by 5 bases. The CDR3 runs to 14 residues. Germline loops: CDR1 MNHEY, CDR2 SVGAGI. CDR3 amino acids: CASRGQGASYGYTF. The CDR3 coding sequence is TGTGCCAGCAGAGGACAGGGGGCAAGTTATGGCTACACCTTC.

The chain carries TRBV9 and TRBJ2-2, with D possibly matching TRBD2 (5 bases). The CDR3 extends over 14 amino acids. V lost 5 bases, J lost 1 base, and 9 bases lay in between. CDR1 and CDR2 (germline): SGDLS, YYNGEE. CDR3 residues: CASRLAQNTGELFF. CDR3 DNA: TGTGCCAGCAGGTTAGCGCAGAACACCGGGGAGCTGTTTTTT.

The CDR3, as DNA: TGTGCCAGCAGCCAGACAGGGCACAACTCACCCCTCCACTTT. The encoded protein is CASSQTGHNSPLHF. The chain has TRBV6-5 and TRBJ1-6, with 7 bases identical to TRBD1. CDR1 and CDR2 (germline): MNHEY, SVGAGI. This CDR3 region has 14 residues. The junction had 9 bases not matched to a gene; V was cut back by 6 bases and J by 10 bases.